A single sample is the source of the 25 T cell receptor beta chains below, sequenced in a study of blood T cell repertoires in COVID-19. Method: immunoSEQ multiplex PCR; TCRdb's copy keeps in-frame clones and lacks some. The table shows approximately 170,000 clones, with about four fifths occurring only once. Sample: peripheral blood. Receptors originate from a man aged 35-49 years who had recovered from COVID-19.

The V gene is TRBV18, the J gene TRBJ2-7; TRBD2 matches at 8 bases. Per germline, CDR1 KGHSH and CDR2 LQKENI. The trim removed 3 bases at V and 3 bases at J, leaving 4 bases unmatched. CDR3 size: 14 residues. CDR3 protein: CASSPSGTGYEQYF. The CDR3 DNA reads as TGTGCCAGCTCACCTAGCGGGACTGGCTACGAGCAGTACTTC. The variable domain in full, completed from reference TRBV18 and TRBJ2-7, reads NAGVMQNPRHLVRRRGQEARLRCSPMKGHSHVYWYRQLPEEGLKFMVYLQKENIIDESGMPKERFSAEFPKEGPSILRIQQVVRGDSAAYFCASSPSGTGYEQYFGPGTRLTVT.

This clone was observed a single time. The rearrangement joins TRBV7-2 to TRBJ1-4; 7 bases map to TRBD1. Germline values: CDR1 SGHTA, CDR2 FQGNSA. This CDR3 contains 14 residues. V gave up 3 bases and J gave up 7 bases; unmatched junction bases: 5. CDR3 coding DNA: TGTGCCAGCAGCTTGGAAGGGGGCCGTGAAAAACTGTTTTTT. Residues: CASSLEGGREKLFF.

This clone was seen more than once but under ten times. The rearrangement joins TRBV6-2 or TRBV6-3 to TRBJ2-7, with 10 bases lining up with TRBD1. Losses at the gene ends were 5 bases for V and 5 bases for J; bases not matched to a gene: 6. The CDR3 runs to 14 residues. CDR1 and CDR2 from the germline V gene are MNHEY and SVGEGT. The CDR3 sequence: CASSHTGTGDEQYF. DNA of the CDR3: TGTGCCAGCAGTCACACCGGGACAGGGGACGAGCAGTACTTC.

J is TRBJ1-6 and V is TRBV4-1; D is perhaps TRBD1 (6 bases). CDR1 is MGHRA and CDR2 is YSYEKL in the germline V gene. CDR3 length equals 15 residues. V shed 3 bases and J shed 6 bases, with 12 bases lying between them. The CDR3 DNA reads as TGCGCCAGCAGCCACCGGGACACCGGTAATTCACCCCTCCACTTT. It is translated as CASSHRDTGNSPLHF.

J is TRBJ2-5 and V is TRBV7-9; a possible D gene is TRBD1 (6 bases). V was cut by 2 bases and J by 5 bases, with 12 bases left in between. The CDR3 contains 14 residues. Germline V CDR1 and CDR2: SEHNR, FQNEAQ (reference sequence). CDR3 region: CASSLLGAWETQYF. The CDR3 nucleotides read TGTGCCAGCAGCTTACTGGGGGCTTGGGAGACCCAGTACTTC.

The chain has TRBV6-5 and TRBJ1-1; D is unresolved. V lost 2 bases and J 1 base, leaving 5 bases between the germline ends. This CDR3 is 13 amino acids long. The germline V gene encodes CDR1 MNHEY and CDR2 SVGAGI. CDR3 loop: CASSYARNTEAFF. The CDR3 coding sequence is TGTGCCAGCAGTTACGCCAGGAACACTGAAGCTTTCTTT.

The chain links TRBV9 to TRBJ2-3, with 10 bases fitting TRBD2. This CDR3 has 16 amino acids. Germline CDR1 reads SGDLS; CDR2 reads YYNGEE. V dropped 2 bases and J dropped 2; count of bases not matched to a gene: 5. The CDR3 sequence is CASSVEAGGNTDTQYF. The DNA of the CDR3 is TGTGCCAGCAGCGTCGAAGCGGGGGGGAACACAGATACGCAGTATTTT.

The CDR3: CASSRTGQNGYTF. DNA for the CDR3: TGTGCCAGCAGCAGAACGGGACAGAATGGCTACACCTTC. The V and J genes are TRBV7-9 and TRBJ1-2, with 7 bases identical to TRBD1. The V gene's germline CDR1 is SEHNR and CDR2 FQNEAQ (reference sequence). This CDR3 has 13 amino acids. V lost 5 bases and J lost 6; bases outside the gene matches: 6. The variable domain in full, completed from reference TRBV7-9 and TRBJ1-2, reads DTGVSQNPRHKITKRGQNVTFRCDPISEHNRLYWYRQTLGQGPEFLTYFQNEAQLEKSRLLSDRFSAERPKGSFSTLEIQRTEQGDSAMYLCASSRTGQNGYTFGSGTRLTVV.

The chain is built from TRBV14 and TRBJ1-2; the D is unclear. Germline lookup yields CDR1 SGHDN and CDR2 FVKESK. The V and J ends lost 1 base and 7 bases respectively, with 13 bases between them. The CDR3 runs 14 residues. The CDR3 DNA sequence: TGTGCCAGCAGCCAAGTTCGGGGTCTTGGTGGCTACACCTTC. It translates to CASSQVRGLGGYTF.

This chain links TRBV7-2 with TRBJ2-5, with 9 bases matching TRBD2. V lost 5 bases, J lost 2 bases, and 3 bases stayed unmatched. This CDR3 is 14 amino acids long. Per germline, CDR1 SGHTA and CDR2 FQGNSA. DNA of the CDR3: TGTGCCAGCAGCCGCGGGGGGGCGCAAGAGACCCAGTACTTC. Translated: CASSRGGAQETQYF. The whole variable domain, remainder taken from reference TRBV7-2 and TRBJ2-5, is GAGVSQSPSNKVTEKGKDVELRCDPISGHTALYWYRQSLGQGLEFLIYFQGNSAPDKSGLPSDRFSAERTGGSVSTLTIQRTQQEDSAVYLCASSRGGAQETQYFGPGTRLLVL.

This sequence joins TRBV27 and TRBJ1-5, with D unclear. V was pared by 0 bases and J by 5 bases, with 11 bases between. This CDR3 contains 15 residues. Germline V gene lookup returns CDR1 MNHEY and CDR2 SMNVEV (reference sequence). The CDR3 loop reads CASSLSRGSYQPQHF. The CDR3 DNA reads TGTGCCAGCAGTTTATCCCGGGGATCGTATCAGCCCCAGCATTTT.

The chain has TRBV5-8 and TRBJ2-3, with D perhaps matching TRBD2 (6 bases). The CDR3 consists of 16 residues. Germline V gives CDR1 SGHTS, CDR2 YDEGEE. The V end lost 4 bases, the J end lost 6 bases, and 21 bases lay between the germline ends. The CDR3 loop reads CASSPIGLMKGDTQYF. CDR3 bases: TGTGCCAGCAGCCCTATTGGACTAATGAAAGGGGATACGCAGTATTTT.

The CDR3 protein is CASRGQVNEKLFF. The CDR3 DNA reads TGTGCCAGCCGGGGACAGGTTAATGAAAAACTGTTTTTT. The chain combines TRBV11-2 with TRBJ1-4; 8 bases fit TRBD1. The germline gives CDR1 SGHAT, CDR2 FQNNGV. Trimming at V came to 8 bases and at J to 4 bases, leaving 3 bases not matched to a gene. The CDR3 has 13 residues.

The chain uses TRBV6-4 and TRBJ2-2, with 8 bases matching TRBD2. CDR1 and CDR2 (germline): MRHNA, SNTAGT. CDR3 length equals 14 residues. V shed 6 bases, J shed 3 bases, and the junction held 3 bases outside the gene matches. The CDR3 DNA follows: TGTGCCAGCAGGCGGGAGGAGTACACCGGGGAGCTGTTTTTT. This codes for CASRREEYTGELFF.

The CDR3: CASSGGGEKLFF. The DNA for the CDR3 is TGTGCCAGCTCTGGGGGGGGTGAAAAACTGTTTTTT. The chain joins TRBV6-6 to TRBJ1-4, with a possible D match to TRBD1 (5 bases). Germline V CDR1 and CDR2: MNHNY, SVGAGI (reference sequence). V was pared by 8 bases and J by 7 bases, with 11 bases between. The CDR3 covers 12 residues.

V gene TRBV30 combines with J gene TRBJ2-7; D might be TRBD2 (6 bases). CDR1 is GTSNPN, CDR2 SVGIG, per germline (reference sequence). The CDR3 runs to 13 residues. V lost 2 bases and J 7 bases, leaving 15 bases between the germline ends. Here the CDR3 reads CAWSRGLSGEQYF. In DNA form, the CDR3 reads TGTGCCTGGAGTCGGGGGTTATCCGGGGAGCAGTACTTC. Using reference TRBV30 and TRBJ2-7 for the parts outside the CDR3, the full variable domain is SQTIHQWPATLVQPVGSPLSLECTVEGTSNPNLYWYRQAAGRGLQLLFYSVGIGQISSEVPQNLSASRPQDRQFILSSKKLLLSDSGFYLCAWSRGLSGEQYFGPGTRLTVT.

The chain recombines TRBV3-1 (or the pseudogene TRBV3-2) with TRBJ1-3, with D maybe TRBD1 (6 bases). The CDR3 totals 14 residues. Germline V gene lookup returns CDR1 LGHDT and CDR2 YNNKEL (reference sequence). V gave up 4 bases and J gave up 0 bases, with 7 bases separating them. CDR3 sequence reads: CASSLTGSGNTIYF. CDR3 sequence (DNA): TGTGCCAGCAGCCTGACAGGCTCTGGAAACACCATATATTTT.

V gene TRBV24-1 combines with J gene TRBJ2-2; the D gene is possibly TRBD1 (6 bases). The germline V gene encodes CDR1 KGHDR and CDR2 SFDVKD. The CDR3 contains 16 residues. V was cut by 5 bases and J by 5 bases, with 17 bases left in between. CDR3 protein: CATSGTGTRETGELFF. The DNA for the CDR3 is TGTGCCACCAGTGGGACCGGGACACGAGAAACCGGGGAGCTGTTTTTT.

The chain is built from TRBV29-1 and TRBJ1-1; D gene uncertain. Trimming stripped 4 bases from V and 6 bases from J, with 12 bases between. This CDR3 region has 12 residues. Germline values: CDR1 SQVTM, CDR2 ANQGSEA. The CDR3 region has the DNA TGCAGCGTTGTAGCCGGGAGCCCTGAAGCTTTCTTT. Residues: CSVVAGSPEAFF.

This chain joins TRBV9 and TRBJ2-3, with 16 bases lining up with TRBD2. The CDR3 consists of 16 residues. Germline V gives CDR1 SGDLS, CDR2 YYNGEE. Germline trimming cut 3 bases from V and 4 bases from J; bases unmatched to any gene: 2. CDR3 protein: CASSAGLAGGADTQYF. CDR3 sequence (DNA): TGTGCCAGCAGCGCGGGACTAGCGGGAGGGGCAGATACGCAGTATTTT.

This chain connects TRBV7-9 to TRBJ1-2, with D perhaps TRBD1 (6 bases). Germline CDR1 and CDR2: SEHNR and FQNEAQ (reference sequence). The V and J ends lost 4 bases and 2 bases respectively, with 8 bases between them. There are 13 residues in the CDR3. CDR3 in DNA: TGTGCCAGCAGCTACAGGGAGAACTATGGCTACACCTTC. Residues: CASSYRENYGYTF.

This chain connects TRBV18 to TRBJ1-2, with 7 bases that match TRBD1. CDR3 length: 14 amino acids. Germline lookup yields CDR1 KGHSH and CDR2 LQKENI. The V segment lost 5 bases and the J segment 2 bases; nucleotides outside the gene matches: 5. In DNA, the CDR3 is TGTGCCAGCTCATCTAGACAGGGAAACTATGGCTACACCTTC. This sequence encodes CASSSRQGNYGYTF.

This clone was observed once. This sequence joins TRBV7-6 and TRBJ2-5; the match to TRBD2 covers 7 bases. The V segment lost 5 bases and the J segment 2 bases; nucleotides outside the gene matches: 8. CDR3 length: 15 amino acids. Germline loops: CDR1 SGHVS, CDR2 FNYEAQ. For the CDR3, the DNA is TGTGCCAGCAGCCTCGGGGAGGGATTACAAGAGACCCAGTACTTC. The encoded protein is CASSLGEGLQETQYF. Using reference TRBV7-6 and TRBJ2-5 for the parts outside the CDR3, the full variable domain is GAGVSQSPRYKVTKRGQDVALRCDPISGHVSLYWYRQALGQGPEFLTYFNYEAQQDKSGLPNDRFSAERPEGSISTLTIQRTEQRDSAMYRCASSLGEGLQETQYFGPGTRLLVL.

V and J are TRBV15 and TRBJ1-5; 8 bases align to TRBD1. The CDR3 totals 16 residues. Trimming took 2 bases from V and 9 from J; bases not matched to a gene: 12. Per the germline V gene, CDR1 is LNHNV and CDR2 is YYDKDF (reference sequence). The CDR3 loop is CATSRSQRQGFLPQHF. As DNA, the CDR3 is TGTGCCACCAGCAGATCTCAACGACAGGGGTTTTTGCCCCAGCATTTT.

The genes are TRBV5-1 and TRBJ1-4, with D possibly matching TRBD1 (6 bases). Germline V lookup: CDR1 SGHRS, CDR2 YFSETQ. V lost 0 bases and J lost 0, with 15 bases in between. This CDR3 has 18 residues. CDR3 nucleotides: TGCGCCAGCAGCTTGGGGGACATCCGATATGCAACTAATGAAAAACTGTTTTTT. Protein sequence: CASSLGDIRYATNEKLFF. The complete variable domain, with remaining parts taken from reference TRBV5-1 and TRBJ1-4, reads KAGVTQTPRYLIKTRGQQVTLSCSPISGHRSVSWYQQTPGQGLQFLFEYFSETQRNKGNFPGRFSGRQFSNSRSEMNVSTLELGDSALYLCASSLGDIRYATNEKLFFGSGTQLSVL.